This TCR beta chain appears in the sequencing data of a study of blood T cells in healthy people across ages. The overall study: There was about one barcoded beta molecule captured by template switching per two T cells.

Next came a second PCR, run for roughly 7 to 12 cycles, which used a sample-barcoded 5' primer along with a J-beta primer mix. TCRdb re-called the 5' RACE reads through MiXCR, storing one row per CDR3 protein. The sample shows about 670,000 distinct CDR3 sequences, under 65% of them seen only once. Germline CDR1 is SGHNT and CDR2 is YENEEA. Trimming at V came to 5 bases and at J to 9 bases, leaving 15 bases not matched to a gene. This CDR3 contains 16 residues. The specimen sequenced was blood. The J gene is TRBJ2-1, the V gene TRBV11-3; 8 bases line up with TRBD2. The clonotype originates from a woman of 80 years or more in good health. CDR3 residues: CASSTTRPGLGGEQFF. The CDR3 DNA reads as TGTGCCAGCAGCACCACCAGACCGGGACTAGGGGGTGAGCAGTTCTTC.